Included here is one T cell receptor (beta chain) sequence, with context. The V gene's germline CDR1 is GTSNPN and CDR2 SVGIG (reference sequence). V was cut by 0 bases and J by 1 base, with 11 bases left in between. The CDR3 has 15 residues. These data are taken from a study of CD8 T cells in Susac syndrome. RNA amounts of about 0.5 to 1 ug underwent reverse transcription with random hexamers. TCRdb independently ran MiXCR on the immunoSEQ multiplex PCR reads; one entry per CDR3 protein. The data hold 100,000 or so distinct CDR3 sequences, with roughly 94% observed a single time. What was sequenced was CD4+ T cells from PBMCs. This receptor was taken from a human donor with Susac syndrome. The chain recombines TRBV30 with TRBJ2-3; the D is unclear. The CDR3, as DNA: TGTGCCTGGAGTGTTAGGCGAGGTCGCACAGATACGCAGTATTTT. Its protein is CAWSVRRGRTDTQYF.